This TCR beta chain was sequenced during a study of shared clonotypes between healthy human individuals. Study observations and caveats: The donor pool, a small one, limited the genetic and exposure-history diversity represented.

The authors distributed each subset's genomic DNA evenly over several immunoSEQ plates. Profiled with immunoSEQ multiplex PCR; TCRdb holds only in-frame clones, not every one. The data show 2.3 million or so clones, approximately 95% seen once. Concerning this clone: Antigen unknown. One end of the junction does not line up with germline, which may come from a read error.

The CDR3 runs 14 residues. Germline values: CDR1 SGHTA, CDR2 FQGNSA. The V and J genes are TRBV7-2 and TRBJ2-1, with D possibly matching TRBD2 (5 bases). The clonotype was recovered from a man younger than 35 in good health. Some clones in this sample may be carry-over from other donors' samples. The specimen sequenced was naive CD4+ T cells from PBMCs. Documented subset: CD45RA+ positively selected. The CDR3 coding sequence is TGTGCCAGCAGCCTAGCTCACTTAGCCGGTGAGCAGTTCTTC. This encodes CASSLAHLAGEQFF.